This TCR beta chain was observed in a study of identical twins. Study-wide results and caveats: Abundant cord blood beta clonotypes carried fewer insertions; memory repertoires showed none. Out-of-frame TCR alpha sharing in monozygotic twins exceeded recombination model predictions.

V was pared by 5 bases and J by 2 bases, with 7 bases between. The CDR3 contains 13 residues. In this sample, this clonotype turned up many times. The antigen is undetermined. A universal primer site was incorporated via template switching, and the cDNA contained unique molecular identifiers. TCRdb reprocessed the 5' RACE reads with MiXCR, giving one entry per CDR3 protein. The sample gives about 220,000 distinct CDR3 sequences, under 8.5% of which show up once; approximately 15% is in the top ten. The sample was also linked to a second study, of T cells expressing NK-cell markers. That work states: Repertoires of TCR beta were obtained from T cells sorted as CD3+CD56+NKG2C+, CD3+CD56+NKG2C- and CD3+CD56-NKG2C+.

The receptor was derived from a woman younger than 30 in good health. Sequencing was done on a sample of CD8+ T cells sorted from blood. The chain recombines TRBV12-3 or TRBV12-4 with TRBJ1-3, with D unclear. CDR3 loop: CASSPRTGNTIYF. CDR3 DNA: TGTGCCAGCAGTCCCCGGACTGGAAACACCATATATTTT.